These 30 T cell receptor beta chains originate from one sample sequenced in a study of OX40 agonist ivuxolimab in advanced cancers. TCRdb's copy holds only in-frame clones and misses some; the assay was immunoSEQ multiplex PCR. The sample records more than 70,000 clones, approximately 90% being singletons. Here the sequenced sample was CD4+ or CD8+ T cells sorted from blood, taken in a trial of the OX40 agonist ivuxolimab. The receptors here all came from an adult with an advanced solid tumor such as melanoma, head and neck, liver or kidney cancer.

This sequence joins TRBV4-3 and TRBJ2-7, with D uncertain. The germline V and J ends were trimmed by 0 bases and 6 bases, with 9 bases remaining between them. In germline, CDR1 is LGHNA, CDR2 YSLEER. This CDR3 region has 13 residues. DNA for the CDR3: TGCGCCAGCAGCCAAGATTGGCAGGCCGAGCAGTACTTC. It translates to CASSQDWQAEQYF.

The rearrangement uses TRBV4-1 and TRBJ1-1; perhaps TRBD1 as D (5 bases). The germline V gene encodes CDR1 MGHRA and CDR2 YSYEKL. V lost 5 bases and J lost 3, with 16 bases in between. The CDR3 is made up of 15 amino acids. In DNA, the CDR3 is TGCGCCAGCAGCTCAAGGGTTCAGGGCTACACTGAAGCTTTCTTT. Translated: CASSSRVQGYTEAFF.

V is TRBV4-2 and J is TRBJ1-4, with a possible D match to TRBD1 (6 bases). This CDR3 has 14 amino acids. Germline CDR1 LGHNA, CDR2 YNFKEQ. Trimming removed 3 bases from V and 6 bases from J, with 11 bases in between. The CDR3 sequence is CASSQPQGHEKLFF. DNA for the CDR3: TGTGCCAGCAGCCAGCCCCAGGGGCATGAAAAACTGTTTTTT.

V gene TRBV6-6 combines with J gene TRBJ2-1, with no clear D. The germline V and J ends were trimmed by 6 bases and 3 bases, with 12 bases remaining between them. CDR3 size: 14 residues. Germline assignment: CDR1 MNHNY and CDR2 SVGAGI (reference sequence). The CDR3 spells CASRGGIIYNEQFF. The CDR3 DNA reads as TGTGCCAGCAGAGGCGGCATTATCTACAATGAGCAGTTCTTC.

The chain employs TRBV6-1 and TRBJ1-5, with D unresolved. This CDR3 contains 17 residues. The V end lost 3 bases, the J end lost 0 bases, and 15 bases lay between the germline ends. Germline V gives CDR1 MNHNS, CDR2 SASEGT. In DNA form, the CDR3 reads TGTGCCAGCAGTGAGGTCTTGACCAATAATAGCAATCAGCCCCAGCATTTT. It codes for CASSEVLTNNSNQPQHF.

V is TRBV6-6 and J is TRBJ2-2; TRBD2 matches at 8 bases. V was pared by 7 bases and J by 3 bases, with 10 bases of the junction left unmatched. CDR1 and CDR2 (germline): MNHNY, SVGAGI (reference sequence). This CDR3 has 16 amino acids. DNA of the CDR3: TGTGCCAGCACCCATGGAAGCGGGAGAGACACCGGGGAGCTGTTTTTT. Translated: CASTHGSGRDTGELFF.

The chain links TRBV28 to TRBJ2-7, with 7 bases that match TRBD2. The CDR3 spans 14 residues. Looked up from germline, CDR1 is MDHEN and CDR2 is SYDVKM. V gave up 8 bases and J gave up 5 bases; unmatched junction bases: 12. In nucleotides, the CDR3 is TGTGCCAGCCAAAAGGGAGGGGAAGTCCACGAGCAGTACTTC. Its protein product is CASQKGGEVHEQYF.

The V call is TRBV18, the J call TRBJ2-1; tentative D call: TRBD2 (5 bases). The CDR3 contains 14 residues. V was clipped by 7 bases and J by 6 bases, with 16 bases between them. Looked up from germline, CDR1 is KGHSH and CDR2 is LQKENI. The CDR3 region is CASLAGKARNEQFF. CDR3 sequence (DNA): TGTGCCAGCTTGGCGGGCAAAGCTCGCAATGAGCAGTTCTTC.

CDR3 DNA sequence: TGTGCCAGCAGCAAAGTCGGGTACACGAGGTACAATGAGCAGTTCTTC. Its translation: CASSKVGYTRYNEQFF. This chain connects TRBV7-2 to TRBJ2-1; D ambiguous. The CDR3 has 16 residues. From germline, CDR1 is SGHTA and CDR2 FQGNSA. V lost 5 bases, J lost 4 bases, and 18 bases lay in between.

This chain links TRBV9 with TRBJ1-2; D is unresolved. The CDR3 is 14 residues long. Per germline, CDR1 SGDLS and CDR2 YYNGEE. The ends were cut back, 0 bases at V and 8 bases at J, with 14 bases in the middle. Here the CDR3 reads CASSVGERAVGYTF. The CDR3 bases are TGTGCCAGCAGCGTAGGCGAGAGGGCCGTAGGCTACACCTTC.

For this clone: The identical CDR3 is also encoded by other nucleotide sequences in the sample. V gene TRBV7-2 combines with J gene TRBJ2-7; D is possibly TRBD1 or TRBD2 (5 bases each). With 1 base removed from V and 2 bases from J, the gap between germline ends came to 9 bases. Looked up from germline, CDR1 is SGHTA and CDR2 is FQGNSA. This CDR3 contains 14 residues. Here the CDR3 reads CASSLGLGPYEQYF. The CDR3 DNA sequence: TGTGCCAGCAGCTTAGGGTTGGGACCCTACGAGCAGTACTTC.

The chain joins TRBV6-5 to TRBJ2-7; 8 bases are shared with TRBD1. After removal of 2 bases from V and 4 bases from J, the junction contained 7 bases not matched to a gene. This CDR3 has 15 amino acids. CDR1 and CDR2 (germline): MNHEY, SVGAGI. CDR3 protein: CASSYRQGTVYEQYF. In DNA form, the CDR3 reads TGTGCCAGCAGTTACCGACAGGGGACGGTATACGAGCAGTACTTC.

The chain carries TRBV28 and TRBJ1-5, with TRBD1 matching 7 bases. With 6 bases clipped from V and 7 bases from J, the junction kept 6 bases outside the gene matches. CDR1 and CDR2 (germline): MDHEN, SYDVKM. The CDR3 extends over 13 amino acids. CDR3 DNA sequence: TGTGCCAGCAGCAGGGACAGAGGGCAGCCCCAGCATTTT. Encoded protein: CASSRDRGQPQHF. The whole variable domain, filled in from reference TRBV28 and TRBJ1-5, reads DVKVTQSSRYLVKRTGEKVFLECVQDMDHENMFWYRQDPGLGLRLIYFSYDVKMKEKGDIPEGYSVSREKKERFSLILESASTNQTSMYLCASSRDRGQPQHFGDGTRLSIL.

The gene calls are TRBV28 and TRBJ2-1, with D tentatively TRBD1 or TRBD2 (5 bases each). The CDR3 runs to 15 residues. The V gene lost 7 bases and the J gene lost 5 bases, with 18 bases spanning the gap. Germline CDR1 is MDHEN and CDR2 is SYDVKM. CDR3 sequence reads: CASTPGVGPNNEQFF. The CDR3 DNA reads as TGTGCCAGCACCCCTGGGGTGGGACCTAACAATGAGCAGTTCTTC.

The sample holds one count of this clone. The rearrangement uses TRBV9 and TRBJ1-2, with TRBD1 matching 7 bases. V gave up 3 bases and J gave up 8 bases; unmatched junction bases: 10. This CDR3 is 14 amino acids long. Looked up from germline, CDR1 is SGDLS and CDR2 is YYNGEE. The CDR3 nucleotides read TGTGCCAGCAGCGGGGAAGACAGGGAACACGGCTACACCTTC. Translating it yields CASSGEDREHGYTF.

This clone was counted only a few times. The CDR3: CASSPPDRGHGYTF. CDR3 DNA: TGTGCCAGTAGTCCACCGGACAGGGGGCATGGCTACACCTTC. This chain connects TRBV19 to TRBJ1-2; 11 bases fit TRBD1. The CDR3 loop spans 14 amino acids. The germline CDR1 and CDR2 sequences are LNHDA and SQIVND (reference sequence). V shed 5 bases and J 6 bases; nucleotides not matched to a gene: 5.

This clone appeared once. One end of the junction fails to match germline, which may point to a read error. The V call is TRBV5-1, the J call TRBJ2-5, with D unclear. There are 13 residues in the CDR3. Per the germline V gene, CDR1 is SGHRS and CDR2 is YFSETQ. The CDR3 nucleotides are TGCGCCAGCAGCTCGCAACCTCAAGAGACCCGGTACTTC. Translated, it gives CASSSQPQETRYF.

The V call is TRBV6-6, the J call TRBJ1-2; D possibly corresponds to TRBD1 (6 bases). The CDR3 length is 14 residues. V gave up 2 bases and J gave up 3 bases, with 10 bases separating them. Germline CDR1 and CDR2: MNHNY and SVGAGI (reference sequence). CDR3 nucleotide sequence: TGTGCCAGCAGTTACAGAGGGGGGGACTATGGCTACACCTTC. Translating gives CASSYRGGDYGYTF.

V and J are TRBV9 and TRBJ1-2; D perhaps matches TRBD1 (5 bases). Germline CDR1 and CDR2: SGDLS and YYNGEE. The CDR3 loop spans 14 amino acids. The V end lost 0 bases, the J end lost 4 bases, and 10 bases lay between the germline ends. The CDR3 bases are TGTGCCAGCAGCGTAGGCCAGGGAGCCTATGGCTACACCTTC. Amino acid sequence: CASSVGQGAYGYTF.

The rearrangement uses TRBV7-8 and TRBJ2-7, with 9 nucleotides matching TRBD2. Germline V lookup: CDR1 SGHVS, CDR2 FQNEAQ. This CDR3 is 19 amino acids long. The V segment lost 1 base and the J segment 7 bases; nucleotides outside the gene matches: 20. DNA of the CDR3: TGTGCCAGCAGCTTAGTGGGACGGAGGGCGACTAGCGGCCCCTGGGAGCAGTACTTC. It is translated as CASSLVGRRATSGPWEQYF.

The chain carries TRBV12-5 and TRBJ2-2; maybe TRBD2 (6 bases). Germline loops: CDR1 LGHNT, CDR2 FRNRAP. Trimming removed 3 bases from V and 6 bases from J, with 8 bases in between. The CDR3 has 13 amino acids. CDR3: CASGLGGAGELFF. CDR3 DNA: TGTGCTAGTGGTTTAGGAGGGGCCGGGGAGCTGTTTTTT.

The chain links TRBV30 to TRBJ1-6, with D tentatively TRBD1 (5 bases). The V end lost 5 bases, the J end lost 8 bases, and 19 bases lay between the germline ends. The CDR3 extends over 15 amino acids. Germline loops: CDR1 GTSNPN, CDR2 SVGIG (reference sequence). The CDR3 is CAWAFSGTPHSPLHF. CDR3 DNA sequence: TGTGCCTGGGCTTTTTCCGGGACGCCACATTCACCCCTCCACTTT.

This chain joins TRBV19 and TRBJ1-2; 9 nucleotides line up with TRBD1. The CDR3 spans 16 residues. Germline loops: CDR1 LNHDA, CDR2 SQIVND (reference sequence). V lost 4 bases to trimming and J lost 4 bases; unmatched junction nucleotides: 10. CDR3 in amino acids: CASSSRDRVYIYGYTF. CDR3 nucleotides: TGTGCCAGTAGTAGCCGGGACAGGGTTTACATCTATGGCTACACCTTC.

The gene calls are TRBV28 and TRBJ2-5; 14 positions match TRBD2. The junction had 6 bases not matched to a gene; V was cut back by 7 bases and J by 5 bases. CDR1 is MDHEN and CDR2 is SYDVKM in the germline V gene. The CDR3 consists of 15 residues. Here the CDR3 reads CASTMTSGRAETQYF. CDR3 nucleotides: TGTGCCAGCACCATGACTAGCGGGAGGGCCGAGACCCAGTACTTC. The whole variable domain, filled in from reference TRBV28 and TRBJ2-5, reads DVKVTQSSRYLVKRTGEKVFLECVQDMDHENMFWYRQDPGLGLRLIYFSYDVKMKEKGDIPEGYSVSREKKERFSLILESASTNQTSMYLCASTMTSGRAETQYFGPGTRLLVL.

The gene calls are TRBV6-6 and TRBJ2-7; 11 nucleotides match TRBD1. The CDR3 is 15 residues long. The J segment lost 1 base and the V segment lost 6 bases, leaving 5 bases of the junction unmatched. Germline CDR1 is MNHNY and CDR2 is SVGAGI (reference sequence). DNA of the CDR3: TGTGCCAGCAGACTTGGACAGGGGGCGTCCTACGAGCAGTACTTC. This codes for CASRLGQGASYEQYF.

The CDR3 loop reads CASSWTGPNEKLFF. As DNA, the CDR3 is TGTGCCAGCAGCTGGACAGGCCCTAATGAAAAACTGTTTTTT. This chain links TRBV6-1 with TRBJ1-4; the match to TRBD1 covers 7 bases. The V and J ends lost 6 bases and 3 bases, in that order; junction bases with no gene match: 4. The CDR3 sequence is 14 residues long. CDR1 MNHNS and CDR2 SASEGT come from the germline V gene.

The V gene is TRBV4-2, the J gene TRBJ2-2; 7 bases are a match to TRBD2. J was trimmed by 6 bases and V by 0 bases; bases with no gene match: 7. CDR1 and CDR2 (germline): LGHNA, YNFKEQ. The CDR3 has 16 residues. CDR3 DNA sequence: TGTGCCAGCAGCCAAGAAGGGACTACCGGGGCCGGGGAGCTGTTTTTT. This sequence encodes CASSQEGTTGAGELFF.

This chain connects TRBV18 to TRBJ2-7, with D uncertain. The CDR3 covers 16 residues. Per germline, CDR1 KGHSH and CDR2 LQKENI. V was clipped by 3 bases and J by 0 bases, with 15 bases between them. This CDR3 is CASSPSTLFSSYEQYF. DNA of the CDR3: TGTGCCAGCTCACCGTCTACGCTATTTAGCTCCTACGAGCAGTACTTC.

This CDR3 reads CASSVASGSPDTQYF. In DNA form, the CDR3 reads TGTGCCAGCAGCGTAGCCAGCGGGAGCCCAGATACGCAGTATTTT. The chain recombines TRBV9 with TRBJ2-3, with 8 bases aligning to TRBD2. Germline trimming cut 0 bases from V and 4 bases from J; bases unmatched to any gene: 4. The CDR3 consists of 15 residues. The germline gives CDR1 SGDLS, CDR2 YYNGEE.

The chain has TRBV7-2 and TRBJ1-2; D unresolved. The V gene lost 5 bases and the J gene lost 1 base, with 5 bases spanning the gap. CDR1 and CDR2 from the germline V gene are SGHTA and FQGNSA. This CDR3 comprises 12 residues. The CDR3 DNA reads TGTGCCAGCAGCGCGTTTAACTATGGCTACACCTTC. The encoded protein is CASSAFNYGYTF.